The source of this T cell receptor (beta chain) is a study of T cell responses to AZD1222 COVID-19 vaccine. Sequencing was performed with immunoSEQ multiplex PCR; in TCRdb, only in-frame clones are kept and a portion is missing. The repertoire holds about 170,000 clones, with roughly 89% as singletons. Of note for this clone: Antigen specificity is unknown.

Study-wide points: At 160-218 and 743-854, vaccine-associated CD4 TCRs were dominant, and they spanned spike. In all cases, repertoires were sampled only after the peak T cell response. Clonal diversity may have been underestimated in mostly white British donors.

The sequencing used peripheral blood, collected on day 0 of AZD1222 vaccination. The clonotype comes from an adult in good health.

The CDR3 sequence is CAWKTGSTSSYEQYF. CDR3 DNA sequence: TGTGCCTGGAAGACCGGGTCTACCAGCTCCTACGAGCAGTACTTC. The rearrangement joins TRBV30 to TRBJ2-7; D remains unclear. V gave up 4 bases and J gave up 0 bases, with 16 bases separating them. CDR1 and CDR2 (germline): GTSNPN, SVGIG (reference sequence). The CDR3 spans 15 residues.